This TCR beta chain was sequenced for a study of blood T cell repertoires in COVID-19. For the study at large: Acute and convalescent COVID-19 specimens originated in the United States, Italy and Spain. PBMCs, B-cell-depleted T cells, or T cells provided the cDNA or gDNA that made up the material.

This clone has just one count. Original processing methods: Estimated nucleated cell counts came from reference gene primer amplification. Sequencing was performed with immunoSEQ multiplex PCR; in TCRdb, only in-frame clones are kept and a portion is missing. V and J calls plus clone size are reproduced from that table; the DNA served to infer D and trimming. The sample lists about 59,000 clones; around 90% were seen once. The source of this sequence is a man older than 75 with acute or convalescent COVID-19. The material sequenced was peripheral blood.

The CDR3 protein is CAISEAGGSYTF. The CDR3 bases are TGTGCCATCAGTGAGGCTGGAGGAAGCTACACCTTC. The rearrangement uses TRBV10-3 and TRBJ1-2; the D is unclear. CDR3 size: 12 residues. Germline lookup yields CDR1 ENHRY and CDR2 SYGVKD. Trimming shortened V by 2 bases and J by 9 bases, and 10 bases separated the two germline ends.